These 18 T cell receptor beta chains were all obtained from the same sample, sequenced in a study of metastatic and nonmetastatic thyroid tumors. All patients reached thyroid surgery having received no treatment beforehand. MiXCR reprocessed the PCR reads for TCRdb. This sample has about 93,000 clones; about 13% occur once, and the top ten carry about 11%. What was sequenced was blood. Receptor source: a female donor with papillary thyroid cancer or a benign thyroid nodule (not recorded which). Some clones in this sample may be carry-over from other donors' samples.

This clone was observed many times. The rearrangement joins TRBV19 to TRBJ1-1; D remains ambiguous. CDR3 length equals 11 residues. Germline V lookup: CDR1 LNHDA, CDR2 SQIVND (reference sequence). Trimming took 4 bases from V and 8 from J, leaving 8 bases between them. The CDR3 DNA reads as TGTGCCAGTAGTACCCCGATCGAAGCTTTCTTT. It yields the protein CASSTPIEAFF. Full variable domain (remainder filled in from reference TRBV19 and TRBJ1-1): DGGITQSPKYLFRKEGQNVTLSCEQNLNHDAMYWYRQDPGQGLRLIYYSQIVNDFQKGDIAEGYSVSREKKESFPLTVTSAQKNPTAFYLCASSTPIEAFFGQGTRLTVV.

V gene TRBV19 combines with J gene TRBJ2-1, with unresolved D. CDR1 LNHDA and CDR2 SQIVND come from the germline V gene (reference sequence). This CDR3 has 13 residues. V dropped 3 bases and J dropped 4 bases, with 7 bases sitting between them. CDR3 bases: TGTGCCAGTAGTATGGTCCGGTACAATGAGCAGTTCTTC. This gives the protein CASSMVRYNEQFF.

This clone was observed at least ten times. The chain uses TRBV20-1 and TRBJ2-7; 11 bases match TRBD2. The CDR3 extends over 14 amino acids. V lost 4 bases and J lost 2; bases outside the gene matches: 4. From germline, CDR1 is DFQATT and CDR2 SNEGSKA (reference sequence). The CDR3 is CSATVAGGPYEQYF. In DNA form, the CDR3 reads TGCAGTGCTACAGTAGCGGGAGGGCCCTACGAGCAGTACTTC.

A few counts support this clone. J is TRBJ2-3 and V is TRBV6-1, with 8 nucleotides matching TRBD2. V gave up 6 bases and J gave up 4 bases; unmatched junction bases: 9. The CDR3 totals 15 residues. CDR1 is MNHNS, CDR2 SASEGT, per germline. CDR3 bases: TGTGCCAGCAGGGACGACCAGCGGGAGCCAGATACGCAGTATTTT. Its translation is CASRDDQREPDTQYF.

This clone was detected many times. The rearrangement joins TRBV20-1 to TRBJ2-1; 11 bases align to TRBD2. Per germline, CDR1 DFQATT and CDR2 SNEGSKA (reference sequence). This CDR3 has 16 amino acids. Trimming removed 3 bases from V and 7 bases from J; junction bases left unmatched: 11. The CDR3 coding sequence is TGCAGTGCTAGCCACCCTAGCGGGAGGCAACAGAATGAGCAGTTCTTC. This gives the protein CSASHPSGRQQNEQFF.

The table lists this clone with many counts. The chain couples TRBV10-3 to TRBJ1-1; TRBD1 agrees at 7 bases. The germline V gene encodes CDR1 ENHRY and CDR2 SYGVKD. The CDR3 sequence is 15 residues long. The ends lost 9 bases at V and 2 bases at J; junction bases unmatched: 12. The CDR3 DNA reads TGTGCCATAAGATCAAAGGGACAGACCAACACTGAAGCTTTCTTT. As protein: CAIRSKGQTNTEAFF.

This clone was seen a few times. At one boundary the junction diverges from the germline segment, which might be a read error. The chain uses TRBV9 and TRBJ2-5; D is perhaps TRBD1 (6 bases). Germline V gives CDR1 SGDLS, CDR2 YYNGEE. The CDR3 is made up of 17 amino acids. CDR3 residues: CASSDRDGGVIQETLYF. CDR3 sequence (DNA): TGTGCCAGCAGCGACAGGGATGGGGGAGTGATCCAAGAGACCCTGTACTTC.

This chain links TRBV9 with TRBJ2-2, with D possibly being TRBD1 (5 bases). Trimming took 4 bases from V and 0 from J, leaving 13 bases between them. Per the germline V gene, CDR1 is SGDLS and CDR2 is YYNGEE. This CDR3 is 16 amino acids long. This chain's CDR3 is CASSLSRTSNTGELFF. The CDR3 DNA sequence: TGTGCCAGCAGCCTAAGTAGGACATCGAACACCGGGGAGCTGTTTTTT. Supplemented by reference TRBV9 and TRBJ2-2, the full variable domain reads DSGVTQTPKHLITATGQRVTLRCSPRSGDLSVYWYQQSLDQGLQFLIQYYNGEERAKGNILERFSAQQFPDLHSELNLSSLELGDSALYFCASSLSRTSNTGELFFGEGSRLTVL.

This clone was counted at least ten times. The chain's CDR3 is CASSQDFAGMNTEAFF. CDR3 DNA: TGCGCCAGCAGCCAAGACTTTGCAGGGATGAACACTGAAGCTTTCTTT. The chain combines TRBV4-3 with TRBJ1-1, with D possibly TRBD1 on 5 matching bases. Germline V gene sequence: CDR1 LGHNA, CDR2 YSLEER. The CDR3 is made up of 16 amino acids. V lost 0 bases, J lost 0 bases, and 11 bases lay in between.

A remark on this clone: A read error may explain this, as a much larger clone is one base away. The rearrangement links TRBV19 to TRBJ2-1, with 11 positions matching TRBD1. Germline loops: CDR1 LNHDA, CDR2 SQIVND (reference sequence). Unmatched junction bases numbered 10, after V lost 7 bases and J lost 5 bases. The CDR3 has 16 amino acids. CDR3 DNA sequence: TGTGCCAGTATTGGGCTGGGACAGGGGGAGGACAATGAGCAGTTCTTC. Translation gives CASIGLGQGEDNEQFF. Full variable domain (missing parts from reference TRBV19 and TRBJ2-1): DGGITQSPKYLFRKEGQNVTLSCEQNLNHDAMYWYRQDPGQGLRLIYYSQIVNDFQKGDIAEGYSVSREKKESFPLTVTSAQKNPTAFYLCASIGLGQGEDNEQFFGPGTRLTVL.

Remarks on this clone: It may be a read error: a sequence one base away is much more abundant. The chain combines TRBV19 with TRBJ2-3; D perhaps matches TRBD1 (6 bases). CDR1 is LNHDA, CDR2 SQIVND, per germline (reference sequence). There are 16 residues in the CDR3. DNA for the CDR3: TGTTCCAGTAGTATGGACAGAGACGGGAGCACAGATACGCAGTATTTT. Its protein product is CSSSMDRDGSTDTQYF.

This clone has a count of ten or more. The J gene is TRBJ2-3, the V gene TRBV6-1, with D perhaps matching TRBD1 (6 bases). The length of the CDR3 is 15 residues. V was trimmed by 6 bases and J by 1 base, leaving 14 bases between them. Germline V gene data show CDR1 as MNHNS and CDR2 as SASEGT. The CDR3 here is CASSYRDIRTDTQYF. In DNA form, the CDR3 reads TGTGCCAGCAGCTACCGGGACATCCGCACAGATACGCAGTATTTT.

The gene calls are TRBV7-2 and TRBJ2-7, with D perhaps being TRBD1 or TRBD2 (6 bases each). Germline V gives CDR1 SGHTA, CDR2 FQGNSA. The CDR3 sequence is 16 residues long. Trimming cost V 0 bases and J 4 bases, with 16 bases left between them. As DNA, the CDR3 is TGTGCCAGCAGCTTAGCGCCGTCAGGGGCGGGATACGAGCAGTACTTC. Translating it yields CASSLAPSGAGYEQYF.

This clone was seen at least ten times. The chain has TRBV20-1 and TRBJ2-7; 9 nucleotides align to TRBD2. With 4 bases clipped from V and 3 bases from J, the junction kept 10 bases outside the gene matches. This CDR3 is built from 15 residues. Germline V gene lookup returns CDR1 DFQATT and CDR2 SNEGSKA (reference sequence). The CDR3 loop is CSATKGLAESYEQYF. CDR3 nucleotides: TGCAGTGCTACGAAGGGACTAGCAGAGAGCTACGAGCAGTACTTC.

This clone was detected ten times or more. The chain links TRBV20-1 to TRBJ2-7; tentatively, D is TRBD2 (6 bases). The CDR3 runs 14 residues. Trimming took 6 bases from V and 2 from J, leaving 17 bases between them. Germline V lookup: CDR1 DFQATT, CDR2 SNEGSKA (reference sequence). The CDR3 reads CSADTTSSPYEQYF. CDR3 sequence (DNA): TGCAGTGCCGACACGACTAGTAGCCCCTACGAGCAGTACTTC.

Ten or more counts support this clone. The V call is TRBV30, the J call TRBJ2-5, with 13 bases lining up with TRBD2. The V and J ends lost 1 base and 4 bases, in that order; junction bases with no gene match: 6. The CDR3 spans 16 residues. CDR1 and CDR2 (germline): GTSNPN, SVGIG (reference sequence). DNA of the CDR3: TGTGCCTGGAGTGCACTAACTAGCGGGGGGGGAGAGACCCAGTACTTC. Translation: CAWSALTSGGGETQYF.

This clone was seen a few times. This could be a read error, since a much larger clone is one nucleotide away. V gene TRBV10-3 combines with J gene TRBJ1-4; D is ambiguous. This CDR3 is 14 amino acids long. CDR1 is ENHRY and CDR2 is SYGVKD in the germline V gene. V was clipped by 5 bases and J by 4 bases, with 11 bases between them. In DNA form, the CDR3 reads TGTGCCATCAGTTATGACGCTTATAATGAAAAACTGTTTTTT. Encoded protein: CAISYDAYNEKLFF.

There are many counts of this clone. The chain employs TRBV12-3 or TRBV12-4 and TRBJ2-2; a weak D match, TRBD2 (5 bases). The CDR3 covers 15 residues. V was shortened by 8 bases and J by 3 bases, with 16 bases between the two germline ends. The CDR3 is CASRETGRDTGELFF. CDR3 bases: TGTGCCAGCCGCGAGACGGGGAGAGACACCGGGGAGCTGTTTTTT.